This T cell receptor (beta chain) was recorded in a study of Tregs in tolerant kidney transplant recipients. Study context: Antibodies separated recipient from donor cells. Study-level findings and limits: Few patients were studied, so findings need validation in larger groups. No direct test of biological reproducibility was done here. The most relevant donor-specific Treg TCRbeta repertoire apparently came from expansion with activated donor B cells.

Points on this clone: Its antigen is unidentified.

CDR3 length: 16 residues. Trimming cost V 5 bases and J 0 bases, with 11 bases left between them. Looked up from germline, CDR1 is ENHRY and CDR2 is SYGVKD. Measured with immunoSEQ multiplex PCR; TCRdb has only the in-frame clones, and not every one. The data show approximately 17,000 clones, with around 66% seen just once and 3.2% held by the top ten. Input material: Tregs from blood cultured with allogeneic cells. This chain uses TRBV10-3 with TRBJ2-6; D is ambiguous. This receptor was obtained from a human donor in good health. The CDR3 protein is CAISPRVSSGANVLTF. The CDR3 bases are TGTGCCATCAGTCCCCGGGTATCCTCTGGGGCCAACGTCCTGACTTTC.